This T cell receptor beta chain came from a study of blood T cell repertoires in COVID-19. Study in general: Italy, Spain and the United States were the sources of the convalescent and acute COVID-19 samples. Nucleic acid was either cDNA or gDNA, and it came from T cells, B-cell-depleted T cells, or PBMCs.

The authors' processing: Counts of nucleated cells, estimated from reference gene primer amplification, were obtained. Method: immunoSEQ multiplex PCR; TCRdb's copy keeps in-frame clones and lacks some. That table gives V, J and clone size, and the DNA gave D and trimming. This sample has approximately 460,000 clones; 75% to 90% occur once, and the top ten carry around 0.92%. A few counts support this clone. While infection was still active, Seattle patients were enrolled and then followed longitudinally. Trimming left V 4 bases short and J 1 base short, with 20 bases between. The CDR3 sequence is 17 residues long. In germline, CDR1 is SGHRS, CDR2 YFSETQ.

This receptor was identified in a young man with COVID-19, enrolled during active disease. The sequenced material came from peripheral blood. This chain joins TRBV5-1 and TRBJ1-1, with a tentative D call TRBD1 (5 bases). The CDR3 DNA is TGCGCCAGCAGCCCGGTAAAATCAGGGATTAAGAACACTGAAGCTTTCTTT. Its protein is CASSPVKSGIKNTEAFF.